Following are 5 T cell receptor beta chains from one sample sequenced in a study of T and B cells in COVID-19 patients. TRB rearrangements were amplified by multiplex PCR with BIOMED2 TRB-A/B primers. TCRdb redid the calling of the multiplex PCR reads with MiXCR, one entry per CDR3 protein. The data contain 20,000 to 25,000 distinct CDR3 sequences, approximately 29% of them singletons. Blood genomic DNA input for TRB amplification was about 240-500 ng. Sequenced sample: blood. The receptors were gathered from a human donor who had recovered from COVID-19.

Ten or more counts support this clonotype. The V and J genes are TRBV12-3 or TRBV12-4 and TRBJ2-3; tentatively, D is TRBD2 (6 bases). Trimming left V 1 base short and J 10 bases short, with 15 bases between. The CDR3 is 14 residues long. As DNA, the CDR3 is TGTGCCAGCAGTTTAGATCTAGGGCGCGGGGCGCAGTATTTT. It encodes CASSLDLGRGAQYF.

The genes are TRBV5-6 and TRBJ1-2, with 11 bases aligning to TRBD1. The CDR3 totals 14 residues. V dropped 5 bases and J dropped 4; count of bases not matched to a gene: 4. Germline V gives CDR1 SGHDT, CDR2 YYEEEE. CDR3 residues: CASSTGQGAYGYTF. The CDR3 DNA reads TGTGCCAGCAGTACCGGACAGGGGGCCTATGGCTACACCTTC.

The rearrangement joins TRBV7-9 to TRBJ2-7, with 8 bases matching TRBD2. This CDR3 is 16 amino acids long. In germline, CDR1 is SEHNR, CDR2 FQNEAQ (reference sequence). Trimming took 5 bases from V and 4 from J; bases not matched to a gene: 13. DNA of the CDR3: TGTGCCAGCAGCCTAACTAGCGGCCAGCACCCATACGAGCAGTACTTC. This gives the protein CASSLTSGQHPYEQYF.

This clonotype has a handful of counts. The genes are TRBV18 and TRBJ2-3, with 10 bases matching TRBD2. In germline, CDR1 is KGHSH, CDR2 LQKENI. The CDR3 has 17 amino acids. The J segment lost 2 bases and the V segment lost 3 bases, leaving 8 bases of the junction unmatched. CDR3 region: CASSPLETSGNTDTQYF. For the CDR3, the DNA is TGTGCCAGCTCACCTCTCGAAACTAGCGGGAACACAGATACGCAGTATTTT.

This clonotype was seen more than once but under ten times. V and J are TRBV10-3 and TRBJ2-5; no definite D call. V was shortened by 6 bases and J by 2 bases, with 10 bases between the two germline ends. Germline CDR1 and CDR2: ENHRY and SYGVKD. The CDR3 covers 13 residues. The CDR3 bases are TGTGCCATCAGGAGTAAGAATCAAGAGACCCAGTACTTC. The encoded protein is CAIRSKNQETQYF.